Each of the 16 T cell receptor beta chains below was sequenced from the same sample in a study of blood T cell repertoires in COVID-19. The assay was immunoSEQ multiplex PCR, and TCRdb's table has in-frame clones only and misses some. Of about 270,000 clones in the sample, about 83% were seen once. The sequencing sample was made of peripheral blood. These receptors originate from a woman over 75 with COVID-19, enrolled during active disease.

The V gene is TRBV4-2, the J gene TRBJ1-3; D is possibly TRBD1 (6 bases). V was pared by 0 bases and J by 3 bases, with 12 bases between. Germline lookup yields CDR1 LGHNA and CDR2 YNFKEQ. The CDR3 is 16 amino acids. The DNA for the CDR3 is TGTGCCAGCAGCCAAGAGGGGGGGCGTCTTGGAAACACCATATATTTT. It specifies CASSQEGGRLGNTIYF.

This rearrangement joins TRBV4-3 to TRBJ2-1; possibly TRBD2 for D (6 bases). Trimming removed 0 bases from V and 5 bases from J, with 14 bases in between. The germline CDR1 and CDR2 sequences are LGHNA and YSLEER. The CDR3 length is 16 residues. CDR3 region: CASSQDTGDGNNEQFF. CDR3 bases: TGCGCCAGCAGCCAAGATACGGGGGATGGAAACAATGAGCAGTTCTTC.

The CDR3 here is CASSFEREEYF. CDR3 sequence (DNA): TGTGCCAGCAGTTTCGAGCGGGAGGAGTACTTC. The chain employs TRBV12-3 or TRBV12-4 and TRBJ2-5; 9 bases fit TRBD2. The CDR3 loop spans 11 amino acids. After removal of 3 bases from V and 12 bases from J, the junction contained 2 bases not matched to a gene.

The J gene is TRBJ1-1, the V gene TRBV5-5; 7 nucleotides match TRBD1. CDR1 and CDR2 from the germline V gene are SGHKS and YYEKEE (reference sequence). Trimming cost V 3 bases and J 8 bases; bases outside gene matches: 13. CDR3 length equals 15 residues. The CDR3 spells CASSWSYGTATEAFF. The CDR3 DNA reads as TGTGCCAGCAGCTGGAGTTATGGGACAGCGACGGAAGCTTTCTTT.

This chain uses TRBV5-1 with TRBJ2-3; no clear D. Germline V gives CDR1 SGHRS, CDR2 YFSETQ. This CDR3 contains 13 residues. Deletions cut 2 bases from V and 1 base from J, with 5 bases between. The CDR3 reads CASSFPGTDTQYF. For the CDR3, the DNA is TGCGCCAGCAGCTTTCCGGGCACAGATACGCAGTATTTT.

The chain couples TRBV25-1 to TRBJ1-2; possibly TRBD1 for D (5 bases). Trimming left V 7 bases short and J 3 bases short, with 9 bases between. The CDR3 covers 12 residues. CDR1 is MGHDK, CDR2 SYGVNS, per germline. DNA for the CDR3: TGTGCCAGCACCGAAGGGGACTATGGCTACACCTTC. It is translated as CASTEGDYGYTF.

The chain combines TRBV2 with TRBJ1-5; 7 bases match TRBD1. This CDR3 contains 16 residues. CDR1 is SNHLY, CDR2 FYNNEI, per germline. Germline trimming cut 4 bases from V and 1 base from J; bases unmatched to any gene: 7. The CDR3 coding sequence is TGTGCCAGCAGTGTGGCAGGGGGAATGAGCAATCAGCCCCAGCATTTT. Translated: CASSVAGGMSNQPQHF.

CDR3 sequence (DNA): TGTGCCACCAGTCGCGCTGCCCACGAGCAGTACTTC. This codes for CATSRAAHEQYF. The chain has TRBV24-1 and TRBJ2-7; D is uncertain. The CDR3 consists of 12 residues. V lost 6 bases, J lost 5 bases, and 10 bases lay in between. Germline lookup yields CDR1 KGHDR and CDR2 SFDVKD.

The CDR3 nucleotides read TGTGCCAGCAGCTTCCGACAGGTGACCTATGGCTACACCTTC. Its translation: CASSFRQVTYGYTF. The V call is TRBV7-2, the J call TRBJ1-2; possibly TRBD1 for D (6 bases). The CDR3 has 14 amino acids. V was pared by 3 bases and J by 4 bases, with 12 bases between. Germline V gives CDR1 SGHTA, CDR2 FQGNSA. Looking up the rest from reference TRBV7-2 and TRBJ1-2 gives the full variable domain: GAGVSQSPSNKVTEKGKDVELRCDPISGHTALYWYRQSLGQGLEFLIYFQGNSAPDKSGLPSDRFSAERTGGSVSTLTIQRTQQEDSAVYLCASSFRQVTYGYTFGSGTRLTVV.

The chain links TRBV28 to TRBJ1-5, with D hard to call. The CDR3 runs to 15 residues. Germline V gene data show CDR1 as MDHEN and CDR2 as SYDVKM. Trimming stripped 5 bases from V and 3 bases from J, with 14 bases between. The CDR3 sequence: CASSPQRQYNQPQHF. For the CDR3, the DNA is TGTGCCAGCAGTCCCCAGAGGCAGTACAATCAGCCCCAGCATTTT. The variable domain in full, with the rest retrieved from reference TRBV28 and TRBJ1-5, is DVKVTQSSRYLVKRTGEKVFLECVQDMDHENMFWYRQDPGLGLRLIYFSYDVKMKEKGDIPEGYSVSREKKERFSLILESASTNQTSMYLCASSPQRQYNQPQHFGDGTRLSIL.

V is TRBV19 and J is TRBJ1-1, with TRBD1 identical over 8 bases. V shed 9 bases and J 3 bases; nucleotides not matched to a gene: 15. Germline CDR1 is LNHDA and CDR2 is SQIVND (reference sequence). The CDR3 is made up of 16 amino acids. The CDR3, as DNA: TGTGCCAGCGCCTCAAAATTGACAGGGGCGTACACTGAAGCTTTCTTT. Translating gives CASASKLTGAYTEAFF.

The chain uses TRBV27 and TRBJ2-7; TRBD2 matches at 9 bases. The CDR3 consists of 16 residues. V gave up 3 bases and J gave up 4 bases; unmatched junction bases: 10. Germline V lookup: CDR1 MNHEY, CDR2 SMNVEV (reference sequence). The chain's CDR3 is CASSLGAGGLPYEQYV. The CDR3 DNA reads TGTGCCAGCAGTTTGGGAGCGGGGGGCCTCCCTTACGAGCAGTACGTC.

This chain uses TRBV6-1 with TRBJ2-7, with unresolved D. There are 14 residues in the CDR3. Trimming stripped 2 bases from V and 3 bases from J, with 11 bases between. Looked up from germline, CDR1 is MNHNS and CDR2 is SASEGT. The CDR3 sequence is CASSEPGSGYEQYF. The CDR3 region has the DNA TGTGCCAGCAGTGAACCCGGTTCGGGCTACGAGCAGTACTTC.

J is TRBJ2-1 and V is TRBV19; 10 positions agree with TRBD1. Looked up from germline, CDR1 is LNHDA and CDR2 is SQIVND (reference sequence). CDR3 length equals 14 residues. The J segment lost 6 bases and the V segment lost 5 bases, leaving 4 bases of the junction unmatched. The CDR3 region has the DNA TGTGCCAGTAGTTCGGACAGGGGGAGCAATGAGCAGTTCTTC. As protein: CASSSDRGSNEQFF.

The V gene is TRBV6-2 or TRBV6-3, the J gene TRBJ2-5; TRBD2 might be the D (6 bases). The CDR3 is 17 residues long. Germline V gives CDR1 MNHEY, CDR2 SVGEGT. Trimming stripped 4 bases from V and 2 bases from J, with 20 bases between. The CDR3 bases are TGTGCCAGCAGTTCCTACTTACCACTTAGCGGACAAGAGACCCAGTACTTC. Amino acid sequence: CASSSYLPLSGQETQYF.

The V and J genes are TRBV6-5 and TRBJ1-1; D ambiguous. Trimming shortened V by 7 bases and J by 1 base, and 13 bases separated the two germline ends. This CDR3 has 14 amino acids. Germline V gives CDR1 MNHEY, CDR2 SVGAGI. As DNA, the CDR3 is TGTGCCAGCACGAGCAGGCTGCCGAACACTGAAGCTTTCTTT. The encoded protein is CASTSRLPNTEAFF.